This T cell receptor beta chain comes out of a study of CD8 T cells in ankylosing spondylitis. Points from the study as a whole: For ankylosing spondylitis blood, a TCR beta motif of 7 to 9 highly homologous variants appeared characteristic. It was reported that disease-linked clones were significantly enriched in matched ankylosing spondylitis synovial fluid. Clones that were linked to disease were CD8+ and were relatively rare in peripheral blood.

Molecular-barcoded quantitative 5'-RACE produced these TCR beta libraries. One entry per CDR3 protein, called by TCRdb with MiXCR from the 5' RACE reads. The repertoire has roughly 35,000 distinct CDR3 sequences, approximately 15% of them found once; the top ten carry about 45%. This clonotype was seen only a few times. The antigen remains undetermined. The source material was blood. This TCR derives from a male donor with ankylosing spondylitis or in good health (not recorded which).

In DNA form, the CDR3 reads TGTGCCAGCAGCTCCCGGAGGGGGCCATTGGATACGCAGTATTTT. This sequence encodes CASSSRRGPLDTQYF. The chain employs TRBV6-5 and TRBJ2-3, with D perhaps matching TRBD1 (7 bases). Trimming shortened V by 6 bases and J by 6 bases, and 19 bases separated the two germline ends. The CDR3 totals 15 residues. Germline-derived CDR1 and CDR2 are MNHEY and SVGAGI.